These 6 T cell receptor beta chains share one sample of origin, sequenced in a study of T cell responses to AZD1222 COVID-19 vaccine. The protocol was immunoSEQ multiplex PCR, while the TCRdb copy is restricted to in-frame clones and leaves out a portion. Found here are 180,000 or so clones, around 90% of them singletons; the top ten hold about 4.1%. The sample here was peripheral blood, taken 28 days after the second dose of the MenACWY control vaccine. These receptors were obtained from an adult who received the MenACWY meningococcal vaccine as a control.

This chain uses TRBV4-3 with TRBJ1-3; D remains unclear. The CDR3 contains 14 residues. Germline assignment: CDR1 LGHNA and CDR2 YSLEER. The germline V and J ends were trimmed by 0 bases and 8 bases, with 11 bases remaining between them. The CDR3 loop reads CASSQDGGRDTIYF. CDR3 bases: TGCGCCAGCAGCCAAGATGGCGGGAGGGACACCATATATTTT.

This chain links TRBV29-1 with TRBJ1-3; the D gene is possibly TRBD1 (6 bases). CDR3 length: 12 amino acids. Trimming pared 6 bases from V and 4 bases from J, leaving 10 bases between. Germline lookup yields CDR1 SQVTM and CDR2 ANQGSEA. The CDR3 nucleotides are TGCAGCGTCGATGGACAGGGAAACACCATATATTTT. The encoded protein is CSVDGQGNTIYF. The entire variable domain, with the rest obtained from reference TRBV29-1 and TRBJ1-3, is as follows: SAVISQKPSRDICQRGTSLTIQCQVDSQVTMMFWYRQQPGQSLTLIATANQGSEATYESGFVIDKFPISRPNLTFSTLTVSNMSPEDSSIYLCSVDGQGNTIYFGEGSWLTVV.

The chain is built from TRBV3-1 (or the pseudogene TRBV3-2) and TRBJ2-1, with D maybe TRBD1 (5 bases). The ends were cut back, 3 bases at V and 1 base at J, with 10 bases in the middle. CDR3 size: 15 residues. The germline V gene has CDR1 LGHDT and CDR2 YNNKEL (reference sequence). Written as DNA, the CDR3 is TGTGCCAGCAGCCAGGGCAGGGCGTCCTACAATGAGCAGTTCTTC. Protein: CASSQGRASYNEQFF.

The rearrangement links TRBV11-2 to TRBJ1-4; D unresolved. Between the trimmed V and J ends, which lost 2 bases and 4 bases, there was a span of 23 bases. The germline CDR1 and CDR2 sequences are SGHAT and FQNNGV. The CDR3 sequence is 19 residues long. The CDR3 DNA follows: TGTGCCAGCAGCTTACACCCCTCGGGCCCATCTTCATTTAATGAAAAACTGTTTTTT. Its translation: CASSLHPSGPSSFNEKLFF.

This chain joins TRBV4-3 and TRBJ2-7, with 9 bases that match TRBD1. The CDR3 covers 19 residues. With 2 bases clipped from V and 7 bases from J, the junction kept 21 bases outside the gene matches. The V gene's germline CDR1 is LGHNA and CDR2 YSLEER. This CDR3 reads CASSQTGGLAAGAYEEQYF. In nucleotides, the CDR3 is TGCGCCAGCAGCCAAACAGGGGGCCTAGCGGCTGGAGCCTACGAGGAGCAGTACTTC.

The chain is built from TRBV28 and TRBJ1-2; TRBD1 agrees at 10 bases. Germline values: CDR1 MDHEN, CDR2 SYDVKM. J lost 1 base, V lost 8 bases, and 4 bases had no gene match. This CDR3 spans 14 amino acids. This chain's CDR3 is CASGTGADNYGYTF. The CDR3 region has the DNA TGTGCCAGCGGGACAGGGGCAGATAACTATGGCTACACCTTC.